Sequencing of this T cell receptor (beta chain) was carried out in a study of Ad26.COV2.S vaccination and SARS-CoV-2 variants. General study findings and limits: Those who received the vaccine showed greater spike-specific TCR breadth than those given placebo. Vaccine and placebo recipients had comparable breadth of non-spike TCRs. Reports say spike-specific CD8+ and CD4+ T cell responses covered substantial breadth after vaccination. The analyses of TCR breadth and depth may have understated the size of total T cell responses.

Produced via immunoSEQ multiplex PCR; TCRdb's table is partial and in-frame only. The data hold approximately 340,000 clones, with about 90% observed a single time. This CDR3 is built from 12 residues. CDR1 MNHEY and CDR2 SVGEGT come from the germline V gene. With V trimmed by 5 bases and J by 12 bases, 7 bases remained unmatched. As regards this clone: What it binds is not known.

This sequence originates from a human donor who had recovered from COVID-19. This rearrangement joins TRBV6-2 or TRBV6-3 to TRBJ1-5, with TRBD1 identical over 7 bases. Here the sequenced sample was peripheral blood, taken after recovery from COVID-19. The CDR3 region has the DNA TGTGCCAGCAGTGGTCGGGACAGTAGCCAGCATTTT. It codes for CASSGRDSSQHF.